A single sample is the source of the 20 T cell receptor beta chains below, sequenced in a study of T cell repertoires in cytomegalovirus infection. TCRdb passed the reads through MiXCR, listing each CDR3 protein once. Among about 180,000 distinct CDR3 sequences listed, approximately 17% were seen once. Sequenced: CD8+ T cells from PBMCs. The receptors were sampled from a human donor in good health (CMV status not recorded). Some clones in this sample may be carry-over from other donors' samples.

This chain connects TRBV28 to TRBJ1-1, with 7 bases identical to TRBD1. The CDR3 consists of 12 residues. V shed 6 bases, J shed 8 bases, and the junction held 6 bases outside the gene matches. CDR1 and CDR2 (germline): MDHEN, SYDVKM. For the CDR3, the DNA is TGTGCCAGCAGCCCGTCAGGGGGAGAAGCTTTCTTT. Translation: CASSPSGGEAFF.

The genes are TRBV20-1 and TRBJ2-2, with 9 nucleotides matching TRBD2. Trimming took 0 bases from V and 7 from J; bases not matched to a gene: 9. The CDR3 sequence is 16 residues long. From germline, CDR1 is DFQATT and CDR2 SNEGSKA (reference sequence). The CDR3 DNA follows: TGCAGTGCTAGAGATAAAGGACTAGCGATAGGCGGGGAGCTGTTTTTT. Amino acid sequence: CSARDKGLAIGGELFF.

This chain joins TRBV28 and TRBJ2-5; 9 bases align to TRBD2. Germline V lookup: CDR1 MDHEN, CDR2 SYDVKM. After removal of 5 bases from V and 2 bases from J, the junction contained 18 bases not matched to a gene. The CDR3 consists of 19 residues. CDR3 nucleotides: TGTGCCAGCAGTGTCGAAATACGAGGTTTAGCGGGGGAACAAGAGACCCAGTACTTC. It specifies CASSVEIRGLAGEQETQYF.

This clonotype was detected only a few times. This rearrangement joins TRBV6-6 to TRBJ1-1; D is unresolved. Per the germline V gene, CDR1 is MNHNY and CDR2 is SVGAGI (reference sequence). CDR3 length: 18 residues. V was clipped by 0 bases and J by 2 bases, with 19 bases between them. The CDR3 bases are TGTGCCAGCAGTTACTCGTCTTGGCAGACGGAAATCAACACTGAAGCTTTCTTT. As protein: CASSYSSWQTEINTEAFF.

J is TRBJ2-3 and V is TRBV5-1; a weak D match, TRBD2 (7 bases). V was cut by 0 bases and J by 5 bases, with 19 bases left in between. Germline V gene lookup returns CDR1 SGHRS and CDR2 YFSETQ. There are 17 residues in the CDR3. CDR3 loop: CASSLEWRGGEGDTQYF. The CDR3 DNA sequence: TGCGCCAGCAGCTTGGAGTGGCGCGGGGGCGAAGGAGATACGCAGTATTTT.

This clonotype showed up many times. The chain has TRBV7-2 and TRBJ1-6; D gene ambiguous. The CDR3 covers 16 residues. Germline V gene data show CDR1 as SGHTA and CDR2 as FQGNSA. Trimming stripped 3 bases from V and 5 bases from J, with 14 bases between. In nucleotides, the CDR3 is TGTGCCAGCAGCTTGTCCCTCGCGAGTGATAATTCACCCCTCCACTTT. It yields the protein CASSLSLASDNSPLHF. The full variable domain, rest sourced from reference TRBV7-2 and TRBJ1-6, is GAGVSQSPSNKVTEKGKDVELRCDPISGHTALYWYRQSLGQGLEFLIYFQGNSAPDKSGLPSDRFSAERTGGSVSTLTIQRTQQEDSAVYLCASSLSLASDNSPLHFGNGTRLTVT.

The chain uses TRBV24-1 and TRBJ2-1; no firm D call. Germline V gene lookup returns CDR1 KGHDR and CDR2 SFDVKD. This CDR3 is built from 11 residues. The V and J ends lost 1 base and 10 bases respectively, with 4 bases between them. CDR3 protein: CATSDLWEQFF. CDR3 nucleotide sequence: TGTGCCACCAGTGATTTATGGGAGCAGTTCTTC.

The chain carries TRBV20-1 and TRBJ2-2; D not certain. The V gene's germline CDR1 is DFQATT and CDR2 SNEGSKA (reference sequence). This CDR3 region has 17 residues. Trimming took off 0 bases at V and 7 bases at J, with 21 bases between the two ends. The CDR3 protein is CSARDLLSEVGGGELFF. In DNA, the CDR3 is TGCAGTGCTAGAGATCTTTTGAGTGAAGTGGGCGGCGGGGAGCTGTTTTTT.

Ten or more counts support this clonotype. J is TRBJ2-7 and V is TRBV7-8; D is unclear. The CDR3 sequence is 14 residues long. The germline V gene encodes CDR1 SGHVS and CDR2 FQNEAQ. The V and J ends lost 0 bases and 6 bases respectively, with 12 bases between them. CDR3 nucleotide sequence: TGTGCCAGCAGCTTAGCAGTAGGGCTTCTCGAGCAGTACTTC. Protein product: CASSLAVGLLEQYF.

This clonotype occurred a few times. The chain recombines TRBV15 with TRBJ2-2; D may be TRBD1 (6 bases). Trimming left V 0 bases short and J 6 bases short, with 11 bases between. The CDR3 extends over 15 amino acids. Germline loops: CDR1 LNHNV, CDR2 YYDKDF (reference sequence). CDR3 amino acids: CATSRDKAGAGELFF. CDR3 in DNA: TGTGCCACCAGCAGAGATAAGGCAGGGGCCGGGGAGCTGTTTTTT.

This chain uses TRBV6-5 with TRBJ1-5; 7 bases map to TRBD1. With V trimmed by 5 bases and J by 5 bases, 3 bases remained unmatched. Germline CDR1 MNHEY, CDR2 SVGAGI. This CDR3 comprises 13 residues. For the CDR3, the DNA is TGTGCCAGCAGTCAGGACAGGTATCAGCCCCAGCATTTT. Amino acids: CASSQDRYQPQHF.

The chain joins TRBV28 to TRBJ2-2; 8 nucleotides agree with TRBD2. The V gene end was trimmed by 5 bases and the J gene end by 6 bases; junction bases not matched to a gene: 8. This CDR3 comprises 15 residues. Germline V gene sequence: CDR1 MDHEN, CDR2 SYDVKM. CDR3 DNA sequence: TGTGCCAGCAGTCCTTTTAGCGGGGCGGCCGGGGAGCTGTTTTTT. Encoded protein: CASSPFSGAAGELFF. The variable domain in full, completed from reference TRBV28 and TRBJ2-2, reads DVKVTQSSRYLVKRTGEKVFLECVQDMDHENMFWYRQDPGLGLRLIYFSYDVKMKEKGDIPEGYSVSREKKERFSLILESASTNQTSMYLCASSPFSGAAGELFFGEGSRLTVL.

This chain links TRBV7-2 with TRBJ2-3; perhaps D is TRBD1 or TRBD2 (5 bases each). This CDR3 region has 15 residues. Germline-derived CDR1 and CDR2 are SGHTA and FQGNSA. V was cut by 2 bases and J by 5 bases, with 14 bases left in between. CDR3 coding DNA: TGTGCCAGCAGCTTATCGGGGCCCCCGGTAGATACGCAGTATTTT. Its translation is CASSLSGPPVDTQYF.

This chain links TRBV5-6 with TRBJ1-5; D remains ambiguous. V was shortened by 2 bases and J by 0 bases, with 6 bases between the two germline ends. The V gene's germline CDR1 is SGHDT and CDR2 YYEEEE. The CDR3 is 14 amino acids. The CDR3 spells CASSFGFSNQPQHF. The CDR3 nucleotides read TGTGCCAGCAGCTTCGGGTTTAGCAATCAGCCCCAGCATTTT.

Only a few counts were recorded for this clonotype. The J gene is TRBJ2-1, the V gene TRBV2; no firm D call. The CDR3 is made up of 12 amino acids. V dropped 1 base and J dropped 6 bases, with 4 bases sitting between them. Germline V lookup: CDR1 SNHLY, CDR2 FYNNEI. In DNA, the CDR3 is TGTGCCAGCAGTGAAGTCGGCAATGAGCAGTTCTTC. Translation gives CASSEVGNEQFF.

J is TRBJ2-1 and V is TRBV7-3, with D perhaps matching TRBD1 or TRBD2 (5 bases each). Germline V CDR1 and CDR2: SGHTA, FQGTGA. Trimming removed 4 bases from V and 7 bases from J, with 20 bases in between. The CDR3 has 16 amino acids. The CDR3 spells CASSYRGDPILNEQFF. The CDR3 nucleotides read TGTGCCAGCAGCTATCGAGGGGATCCGATTTTAAATGAGCAGTTCTTC. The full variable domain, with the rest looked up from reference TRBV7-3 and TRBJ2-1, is GAGVSQTPSNKVTEKGKYVELRCDPISGHTALYWYRQSLGQGPEFLIYFQGTGAADDSGLPNDRFFAVRPEGSVSTLKIQRTERGDSAVYLCASSYRGDPILNEQFFGPGTRLTVL.

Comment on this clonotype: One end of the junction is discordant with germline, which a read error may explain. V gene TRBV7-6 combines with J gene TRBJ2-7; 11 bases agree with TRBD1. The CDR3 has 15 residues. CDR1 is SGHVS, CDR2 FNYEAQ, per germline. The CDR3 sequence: CASSYRTGGDYEQYF. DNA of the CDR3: TGTGCTAGCAGCTACCGGACAGGGGGCGATTACGAGCAGTACTTC.

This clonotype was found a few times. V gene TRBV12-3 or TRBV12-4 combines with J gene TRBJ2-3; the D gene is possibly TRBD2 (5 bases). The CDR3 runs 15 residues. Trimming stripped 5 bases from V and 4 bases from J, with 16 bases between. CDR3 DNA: TGTGCCAGCAGTCCCAGTGAAGAAGCGGCAGATACGCAGTATTTT. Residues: CASSPSEEAADTQYF.

This CDR3 is CASGGRGRQSQHF. The CDR3 nucleotides are TGTGCCAGCGGGGGCAGGGGGCGACAGTCCCAGCATTTT. The genes are TRBV6-1 and TRBJ1-5, with TRBD1 matching over 8 bases. Germline V gene lookup returns CDR1 MNHNS and CDR2 SASEGT. J lost 11 bases, V lost 8 bases, and 11 bases had no gene match. This CDR3 has 13 amino acids.

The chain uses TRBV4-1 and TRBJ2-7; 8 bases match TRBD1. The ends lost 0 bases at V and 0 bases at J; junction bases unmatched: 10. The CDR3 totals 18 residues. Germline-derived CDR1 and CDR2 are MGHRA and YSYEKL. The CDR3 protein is CASSQEGGRGLRSYEQYF. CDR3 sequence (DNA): TGCGCCAGCAGCCAAGAGGGGGGCAGGGGGCTCCGCTCCTACGAGCAGTACTTC.